This record covers a single T cell receptor (beta chain). Its antigen is undetermined. The data belong to a study of T cell responses to AZD1222 COVID-19 vaccine. CDR1 and CDR2 from the germline V gene are SGHRS and YFSETQ. Trimming pared 0 bases from V and 3 bases from J, leaving 7 bases between. CDR3 size: 13 residues. Study-wide findings and caveats: Seropositive status at baseline applied to only a handful of AZD1222 recipients. The breadth and depth of Spike-specific TCRs increased once two AZD1222 doses had been given.

Assay: immunoSEQ multiplex PCR; the TCRdb copy retains only in-frame clones and omits some. The data contain 20,000 to 25,000 clones, 82% of them singletons. The sequencing used peripheral blood, collected on day 0 of AZD1222 vaccination. This rearrangement joins TRBV5-1 to TRBJ2-7, with D possibly being TRBD2 (5 bases). This clonotype originated in an adult in good health. The CDR3 bases are TGCGCCAGCAGCTTGGGCGGAGGCTACGAGCAGTACTTC. It is translated as CASSLGGGYEQYF.